This TCR beta chain appears in the sequencing data of a study of CD8+ T cells in alopecia areata. Study context: A regimen of oral tofacitinib, 5 to 10 mg twice daily, was given to treated patients. General study results and limits: Persistence during tofacitinib was seen for many expanded lesional clones in scalp and blood. Sequencing of scalp tissue also captures the resident alphabeta T cells of normal skin.

Treatment reported: oral pan-JAK inhibitor, 5-10 mg twice daily. About this clone: Its target is unknown.

It was cDNA, reverse transcribed from extracted RNA, that served as the sequencing template. Profiled with immunoSEQ multiplex PCR; TCRdb holds only in-frame clones, not every one. Of 170,000 or so clones listed, about 71% are singletons. The CDR3 length is 16 residues. Trimming removed 0 bases from V and 4 bases from J, with 12 bases in between. Germline assignment: CDR1 MGHRA and CDR2 YSYEKL. This chain joins TRBV4-1 and TRBJ1-4; D call uncertain. The clonotype was recovered from a human donor with alopecia areata. Source: CD4+ T cells sorted from blood, taken at week 4, from a patient treated with tofacitinib. The CDR3 reads CASSQEGRVLNEKLFF. The CDR3 bases are TGCGCCAGCAGCCAAGAGGGTAGAGTCCTTAATGAAAAACTGTTTTTT.